This T cell receptor beta chain was found in a study of OX40 agonist ivuxolimab in advanced cancers. In the study overall: At 65% to 85% male, the cohort had a mean age of approximately 64 years, ranging from about 20 to 79. Study findings and constraints: CD4+ and CD8+ blood T cells expanded clonally by week 6 at 0.1 to 3.0 mg/kg. Among some nonresponders, normalized T-cell clonal expansion was also low. Specificity for antigen went undetermined in the expanded peripheral T cells.

Germline CDR1 SEHNR, CDR2 FQNEAQ (reference sequence). There are 14 residues in the CDR3. V lost 2 bases and J lost 6; bases outside the gene matches: 6. Remarks on this clone: As yet, its antigen is unknown. Different DNA sequences within this sample yield the same CDR3.

Sequencing was performed with immunoSEQ multiplex PCR; in TCRdb, only in-frame clones are kept and a portion is missing. Among about 44,000 clones, 75% to 90% were seen once, and the ten largest hold less than 0.4%. The chain uses TRBV7-9 and TRBJ2-7; 8 nucleotides line up with TRBD2. The TCR sequence derives from an adult with an advanced solid tumor such as melanoma, head and neck, liver or kidney cancer. Specimen: CD4+ or CD8+ T cells sorted from blood, collected in a trial of the OX40 agonist ivuxolimab. CDR3: CASSLWSGGGEQYF. The CDR3 DNA follows: TGTGCCAGCAGCTTATGGTCGGGGGGGGGCGAGCAGTACTTC. Full variable domain (outside the CDR3, taken from reference TRBV7-9 and TRBJ2-7): DTGVSQNPRHKITKRGQNVTFRCDPISEHNRLYWYRQTLGQGPEFLTYFQNEAQLEKSRLLSDRFSAERPKGSFSTLEIQRTEQGDSAMYLCASSLWSGGGEQYFGPGTRLTVT.